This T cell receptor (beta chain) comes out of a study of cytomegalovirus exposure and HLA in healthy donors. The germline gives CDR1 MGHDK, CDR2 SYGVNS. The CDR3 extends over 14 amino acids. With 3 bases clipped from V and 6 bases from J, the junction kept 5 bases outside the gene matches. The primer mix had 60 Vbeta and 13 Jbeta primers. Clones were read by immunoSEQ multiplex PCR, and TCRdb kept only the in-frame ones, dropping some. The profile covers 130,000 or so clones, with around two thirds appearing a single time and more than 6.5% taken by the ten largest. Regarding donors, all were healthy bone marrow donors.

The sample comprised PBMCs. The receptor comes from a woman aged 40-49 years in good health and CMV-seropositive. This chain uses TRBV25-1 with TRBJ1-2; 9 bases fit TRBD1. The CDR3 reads CASSDYRTGDGYTF. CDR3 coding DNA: TGTGCCAGCAGTGACTACCGGACAGGGGATGGCTACACCTTC.